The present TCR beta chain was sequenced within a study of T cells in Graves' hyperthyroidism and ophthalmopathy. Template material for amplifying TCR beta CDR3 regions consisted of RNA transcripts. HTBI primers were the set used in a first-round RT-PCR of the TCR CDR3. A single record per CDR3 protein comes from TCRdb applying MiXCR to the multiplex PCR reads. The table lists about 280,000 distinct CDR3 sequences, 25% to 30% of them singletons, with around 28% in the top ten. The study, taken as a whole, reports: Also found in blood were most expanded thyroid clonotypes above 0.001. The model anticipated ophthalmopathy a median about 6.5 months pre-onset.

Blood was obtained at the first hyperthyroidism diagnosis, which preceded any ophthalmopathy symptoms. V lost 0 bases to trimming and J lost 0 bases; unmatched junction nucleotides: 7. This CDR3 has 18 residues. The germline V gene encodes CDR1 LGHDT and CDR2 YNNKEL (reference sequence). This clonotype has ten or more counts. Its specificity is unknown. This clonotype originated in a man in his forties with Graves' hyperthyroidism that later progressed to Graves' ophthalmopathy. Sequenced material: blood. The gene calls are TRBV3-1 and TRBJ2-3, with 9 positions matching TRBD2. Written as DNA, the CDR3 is TGTGCCAGCAGCCAAGATATCCTAGCGGGATCTAGCACAGATACGCAGTATTTT. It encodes CASSQDILAGSSTDTQYF.